These T cell receptor beta chains were read from a single sample in a study of neurological immune-mediated disorders. MiXCR, applied by TCRdb to the 5' RACE reads, yields one record per CDR3 protein. The repertoire holds under 40,000 distinct CDR3 sequences, with roughly 4.4% as singletons. What was sequenced was PBMCs. The receptor set was obtained from a man younger than 35 in good health. The CDR3 runs from the conserved cysteine through the conserved F or W. A D gene is named only where the DNA matches it firmly. A row's size may be missing; if present it is once, few, many or a size class.

>NA|TRBJ2-5|medium-sized|TRBV12-3/TRBV12-4
CASSLETKGETQYF
TGTGCCAGCAGTTTGGAGACTAAAGGAGAGACCCAGTACTTC
>NA|TRBJ1-5|NA|TRBV29-1
CSVGESNQPQHF
TGCAGCGTTGGCGAAAGCAATCAGCCCCAGCATTTT
>NA|TRBJ1-1|many|TRBV5-1
CASSLARVGTEAFF
TGCGCCAGCAGCTTGGCCAGGGTCGGCACTGAAGCTTTCTTT
>TRBD2|TRBJ2-1|many|TRBV7-3
CASSPRTSGGIYAKNEQFF
TGTGCCAGCAGCCCAAGGACTAGCGGGGGGATATATGCGAAGAATGAGCAGTTCTTC
>NA|TRBJ1-1|many|TRBV5-1
CASSLVLRSLKVHTEAFF
TGCGCCAGCAGCTTGGTTCTCCGCTCTCTTAAGGTACACACTGAAGCTTTCTTT
>NA|TRBJ2-7|many|TRBV19
CASTPSGDRGTYEQYF
TGTGCCAGTACCCCCTCGGGTGACAGAGGAACCTACGAGCAGTACTTC
>NA|TRBJ1-1|many|TRBV7-2
CASSFGMNTEAFF
TGTGCCAGCAGCTTCGGGATGAACACTGAAGCTTTCTTT
>TRBD1|TRBJ2-7|many|TRBV11-2
CASSLYRGTYEQYF
TGTGCCAGCAGCCTTTACAGGGGAACCTACGAGCAGTACTTC
>TRBD2|TRBJ2-1|many|TRBV20-1
CSARLVAGYYEVEQFF
TGCAGTGCTAGGCTGGTAGCGGGCTATTATGAGGTTGAGCAGTTCTTC
>NA|TRBJ2-7|many|TRBV18
CASSPPSRSSSYEQYF
TGTGCCAGCTCACCACCGTCACGTTCGAGCTCCTACGAGCAGTACTTC
>NA|TRBJ2-1|many|TRBV5-5
CASSLERNEQFF
TGTGCCAGCAGCTTGGAACGGAATGAGCAGTTCTTC
>NA|TRBJ1-1|many|TRBV19
CASSEQKSTEAFF
TGTGCCAGTAGTGAGCAGAAATCCACTGAAGCTTTCTTT
>NA|TRBJ2-3|many|TRBV7-2
CASSFFGDTQYF
TGTGCCAGCAGCTTTTTTGGCGATACGCAGTATTTT
>NA|TRBJ2-5|many|TRBV20-1
CSAGIQWEETQYF
TGCAGTGCTGGGATTCAGTGGGAAGAGACCCAGTACTTC
>NA|TRBJ2-5|many|TRBV13
CASSFLTLSRTQYF
TGTGCCAGCAGCTTTCTAACTCTTTCGAGAACGCAGTACTTC
>NA|TRBJ2-3|many|TRBV7-3
CASSLWQSTTDTQYF
TGTGCCAGCAGCTTATGGCAGTCCACCACAGATACGCAGTATTTT
>TRBD1|TRBJ1-2|many|TRBV20-1
CSAGPKSTGRSTHTF
TGCAGTGCTGGACCGAAATCGACAGGGAGGTCCACACACACCTTC
>NA|TRBJ1-1|few|TRBV20-1
CSAIRWPEAFF
TGCAGTGCTATTAGGTGGCCTGAAGCTTTCTTT
>TRBD2|TRBJ2-7|many|TRBV5-1
CASSFGGGTYEQYF
TGCGCCAGCAGCTTTGGCGGGGGGACCTACGAGCAGTACTTC
>NA|TRBJ2-1|many|TRBV27
CASSNPWGRSYNEQFF
TGTGCCAGCAGTAATCCGTGGGGTCGGTCCTACAATGAGCAGTTCTTC
>NA|TRBJ2-2|many|TRBV4-3
CASSQASLPNTGELFF
TGCGCCAGCAGCCAAGCTTCACTACCAAACACCGGGGAGCTGTTTTTT
>NA|TRBJ1-1|many|TRBV27
CASSLWGSEAFF
TGTGCCAGCAGTTTATGGGGGTCTGAAGCTTTCTTT
>TRBD2|TRBJ2-7|NA|TRBV20-1
CSAKVPITGGDEQYF
TGCAGTGCTAAGGTCCCCATTACGGGGGGAGACGAGCAGTACTTC
>NA|TRBJ2-6|many|TRBV12-3/TRBV12-4
CASTAGGANVLTF
TGTGCCAGCACCGCCGGGGGGGCCAACGTCCTGACTTTC
>NA|TRBJ1-4|many|TRBV7-9
CASSPLEYGSSNEKLFF
TGTGCCAGCAGCCCCTTAGAGTACGGTTCATCTAATGAAAAACTGTTTTTT
>NA|TRBJ1-1|many|TRBV29-1
CSGRDNTEAFF
TGCAGCGGCCGGGACAACACTGAAGCTTTCTTT
>NA|TRBJ1-1|many|TRBV2
CASRANTEAFF
TGTGCCAGCAGGGCGAACACTGAAGCTTTCTTT
>NA|TRBJ2-7|many|TRBV6-6
CASSFIYEQYF
TGTGCCAGCAGTTTTATCTACGAGCAGTACTTC
>NA|TRBJ1-2|many|TRBV29-1
CSVEGTSQRYYGYTF
TGCAGCGTCGAGGGGACATCCCAGCGGTACTATGGCTACACCTTC
>NA|TRBJ1-1|many|TRBV20-1
CSARAFMNTEAFF
TGCAGTGCTAGAGCCTTTATGAACACTGAAGCTTTCTTT
>NA|TRBJ2-2|many|TRBV6-5
CASTAAGTGELFF
TGTGCCAGCACAGCTGCGGGCACCGGGGAGCTGTTTTTT
>TRBD1|TRBJ2-7|many|TRBV5-5
CASSGRGQGKYEQYF
TGTGCCAGCAGCGGAAGAGGACAGGGGAAATACGAGCAGTACTTC
>TRBD1|TRBJ1-6|many|TRBV20-1
CSAEGARGVNSPLHF
TGCAGTGCCGAGGGGGCGCGGGGGGTAAATTCACCCCTCCACTTT
>NA|TRBJ2-3|many|TRBV20-1
CSALTSLGTDTQYF
TGCAGTGCCCTGACTAGTCTGGGCACAGATACGCAGTATTTT
>TRBD2|TRBJ2-3|many|TRBV24-1
CATSDNGRGTDTQYF
TGTGCCACCAGTGATAACGGGCGGGGGACAGATACGCAGTATTTT
>NA|TRBJ2-5|many|TRBV5-6
CASSLGRDQETQYF
TGTGCCAGCAGCTTGGGTCGGGACCAAGAGACCCAGTACTTC
>NA|TRBJ2-1|NA|TRBV5-1
CASSFLGANVLTFGASRGEQFF
NA
>TRBD2|TRBJ2-5|many|TRBV5-1
CASSFSGGTTRETQYF
TGCGCCAGCAGCTTTAGCGGGGGGACCACCAGAGAGACCCAGTACTTC
>TRBD1|TRBJ2-6|many|TRBV5-1
CASSQPDRGISGANVLTF
TGCGCCAGCAGCCAGCCAGACAGGGGGATTTCTGGGGCCAACGTCCTGACTTTC
>NA|TRBJ2-5|many|TRBV18
CASSRDQGETQYF
TGTGCCAGCTCAAGGGACCAAGGAGAGACCCAGTACTTC